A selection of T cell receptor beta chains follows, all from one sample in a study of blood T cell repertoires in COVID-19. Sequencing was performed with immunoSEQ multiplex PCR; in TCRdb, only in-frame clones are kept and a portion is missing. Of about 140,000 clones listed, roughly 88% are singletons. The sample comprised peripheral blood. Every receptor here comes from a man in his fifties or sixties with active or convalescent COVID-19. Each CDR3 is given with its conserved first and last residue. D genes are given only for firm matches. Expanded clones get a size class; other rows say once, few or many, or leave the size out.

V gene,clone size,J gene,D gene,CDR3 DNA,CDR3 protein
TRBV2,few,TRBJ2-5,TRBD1,TGTGCCAGCAGTGATTACAGGGGGCTGACGGAGACCCAGTACTTC,CASSDYRGLTETQYF
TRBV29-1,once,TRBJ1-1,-,TGCAGCGTCCAATGGCGGGAGAACACTGAAGCTTTCTTT,CSVQWRENTEAFF
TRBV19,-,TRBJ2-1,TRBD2,TGTGCCAGTAGTATGGGACTAGCGGGGCCCTACAATGAGCAGTTCTTC,CASSMGLAGPYNEQFF
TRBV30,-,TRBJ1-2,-,TGTGCCTGGAGTGTCAGTGCAAACTATGGCTACACCTTC,CAWSVSANYGYTF
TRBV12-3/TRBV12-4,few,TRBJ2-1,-,TGTGCCAGCAGTACTAGCAAGGGAGGTGAGCAGTTCTTC,CASSTSKGGEQFF
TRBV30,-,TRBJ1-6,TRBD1,TGTGCCTGGAGTGTACAGGACAGGAATTCACCCCTCCACTTT,CAWSVQDRNSPLHF
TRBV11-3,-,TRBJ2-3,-,TGTGCCAGCACCGACAGGATCGACTTCACGCAGTATTTT,CASTDRIDFTQYF
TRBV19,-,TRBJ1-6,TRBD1,TGTGCCAGTAGTGGGACAGGGGGCAGATATAATTCACCCCTCCACTTT,CASSGTGGRYNSPLHF
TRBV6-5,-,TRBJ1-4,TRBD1,TGTGCCAGCGGACGACAGGGTTCTAATGAAAAACTGTTTTTT,CASGRQGSNEKLFF
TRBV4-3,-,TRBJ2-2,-,TGCGCCAGCAGCCAAGGAGGGACTCACACCGGGGAGCTGTTTTTT,CASSQGGTHTGELFF
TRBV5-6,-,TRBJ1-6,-,TGTGCCAGCAGCTCGACACCGAGCTCCTATAATTCACCCCTCCACTTT,CASSSTPSSYNSPLHF
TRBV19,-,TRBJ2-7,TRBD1,TGTGCCAGTAGTGGTCGTCGGACAGGGGCTTCCAGTGCCTACGAGCAGTACTTC,CASSGRRTGASSAYEQYF
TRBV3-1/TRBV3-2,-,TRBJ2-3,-,TGTGCCAGCAGCCAAGACCCCTTCGGGGCAGATACGCAGTATTTT,CASSQDPFGADTQYF
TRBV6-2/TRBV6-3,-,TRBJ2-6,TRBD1,TGTGCCAGCAGTACACCGGGACAGGGCGTCTCTGGGGCCAACGTCCTGACTTTC,CASSTPGQGVSGANVLTF
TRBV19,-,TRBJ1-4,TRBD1,TGTGCCAGTAGTAGTGACAGGGATAATGAAAAACTGTTTTTT,CASSSDRDNEKLFF
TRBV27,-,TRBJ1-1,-,TGTGCCAGCAGTACAGGGATGGGCACTGAAGCTTTCTTT,CASSTGMGTEAFF
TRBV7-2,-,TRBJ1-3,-,TGTGCCAGCAGCTTAGAGCCTGGAAACACCATATATTTT,CASSLEPGNTIYF
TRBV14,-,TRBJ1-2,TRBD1,TGTGCCAGCAGCCCTATCATCGGACAGGGCGGCTATGGCTACACCTTC,CASSPIIGQGGYGYTF
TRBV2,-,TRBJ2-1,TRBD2,TGTGCCAGCAGTTCCGGGACTAGCGGTTACTACAATGAGCAGTTCTTC,CASSSGTSGYYNEQFF
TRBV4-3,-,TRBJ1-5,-,TGCGCCAGCAGCCAATCTATGAATCAGCCCCAGCATTTT,CASSQSMNQPQHF
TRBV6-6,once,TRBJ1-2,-,TGTGCCAGCAGCGACCGGACAGCTGACTATGGCTACACCTTC,CASSDRTADYGYTF
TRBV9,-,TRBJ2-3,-,TGTGCCAGCAGTCGACATAGCGCGCCTAGCACAGATACGCAGTATTTT,CASSRHSAPSTDTQYF